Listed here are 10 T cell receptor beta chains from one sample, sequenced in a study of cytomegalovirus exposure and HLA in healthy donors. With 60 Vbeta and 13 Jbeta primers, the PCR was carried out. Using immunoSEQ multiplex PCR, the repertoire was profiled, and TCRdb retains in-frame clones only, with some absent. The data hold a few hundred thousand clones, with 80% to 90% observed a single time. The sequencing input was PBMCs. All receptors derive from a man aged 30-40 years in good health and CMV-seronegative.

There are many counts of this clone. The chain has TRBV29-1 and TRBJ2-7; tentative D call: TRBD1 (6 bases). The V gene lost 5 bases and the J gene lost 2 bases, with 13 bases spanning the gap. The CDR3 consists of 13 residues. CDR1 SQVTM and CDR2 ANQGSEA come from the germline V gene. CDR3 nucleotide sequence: TGCAGCGTTTTGGCAGGGGACCCCTACGAGCAGTACTTC. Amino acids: CSVLAGDPYEQYF.

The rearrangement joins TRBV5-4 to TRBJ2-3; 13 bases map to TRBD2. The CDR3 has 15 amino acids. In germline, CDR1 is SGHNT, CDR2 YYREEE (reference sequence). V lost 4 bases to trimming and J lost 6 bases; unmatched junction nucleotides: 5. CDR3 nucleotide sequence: TGTGCCAGCAGCATAACTAGCGGGGGGGCGGATACGCAGTATTTT. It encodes CASSITSGGADTQYF. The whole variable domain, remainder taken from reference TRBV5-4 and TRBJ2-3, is ETGVTQSPTHLIKTRGQQVTLRCSSQSGHNTVSWYQQALGQGPQFIFQYYREEENGRGNFPPRFSGLQFPNYSSELNVNALELDDSALYLCASSITSGGADTQYFGPGTRLTVL.

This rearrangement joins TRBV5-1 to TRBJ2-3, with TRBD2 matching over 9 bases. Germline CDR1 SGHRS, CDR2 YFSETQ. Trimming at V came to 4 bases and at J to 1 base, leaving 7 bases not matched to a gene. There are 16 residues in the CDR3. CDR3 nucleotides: TGCGCCAGCAGCCTCTTGACTAGCGGTCGCACAGATACGCAGTATTTT. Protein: CASSLLTSGRTDTQYF.

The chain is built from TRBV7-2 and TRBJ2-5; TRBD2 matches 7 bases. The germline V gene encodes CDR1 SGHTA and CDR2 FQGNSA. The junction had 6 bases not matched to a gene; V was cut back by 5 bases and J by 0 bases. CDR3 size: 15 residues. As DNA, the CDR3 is TGTGCCAGCAGCCTTAGCGGGTGGTACCAAGAGACCCAGTACTTC. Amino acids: CASSLSGWYQETQYF.

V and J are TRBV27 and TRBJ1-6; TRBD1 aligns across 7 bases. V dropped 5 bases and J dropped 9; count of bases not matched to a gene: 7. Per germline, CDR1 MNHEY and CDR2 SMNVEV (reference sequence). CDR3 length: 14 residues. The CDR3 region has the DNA TGTGCCAGCAGTCCAAGGGGGCGTAGTTCACCCCTCCACTTT. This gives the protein CASSPRGRSSPLHF.

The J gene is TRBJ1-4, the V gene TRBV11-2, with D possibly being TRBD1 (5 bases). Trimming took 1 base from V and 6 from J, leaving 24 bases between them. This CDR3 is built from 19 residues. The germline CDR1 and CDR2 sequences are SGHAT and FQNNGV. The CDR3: CASSLGRTLGATRDEKLFF. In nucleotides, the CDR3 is TGTGCCAGCAGCTTAGGCAGAACATTAGGGGCTACAAGGGATGAAAAACTGTTTTTT.

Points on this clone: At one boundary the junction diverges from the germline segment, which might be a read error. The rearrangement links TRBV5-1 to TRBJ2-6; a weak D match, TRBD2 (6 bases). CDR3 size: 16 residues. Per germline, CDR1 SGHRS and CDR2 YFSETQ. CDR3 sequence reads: CASSLLEGFGASVLTF. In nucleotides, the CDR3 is TGCGCCAGCAGCTTGCTGGAGGGCTTCGGGGCCAGCGTCCTGACTTTC.

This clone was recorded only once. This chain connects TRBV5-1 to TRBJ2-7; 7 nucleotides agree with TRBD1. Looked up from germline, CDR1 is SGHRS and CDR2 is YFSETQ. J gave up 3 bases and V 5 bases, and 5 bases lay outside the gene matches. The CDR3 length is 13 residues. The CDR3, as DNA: TGCGCCAGCAGGCCACAGGGGAACTACGAGCAGTACTTC. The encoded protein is CASRPQGNYEQYF.

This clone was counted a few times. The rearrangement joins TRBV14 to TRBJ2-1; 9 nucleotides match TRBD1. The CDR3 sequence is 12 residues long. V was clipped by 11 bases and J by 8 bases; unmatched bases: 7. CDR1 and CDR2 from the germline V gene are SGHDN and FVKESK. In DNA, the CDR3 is TGTGCCGGGGACAGGGATCGCGATGAGCAGTTCTTC. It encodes CAGDRDRDEQFF.

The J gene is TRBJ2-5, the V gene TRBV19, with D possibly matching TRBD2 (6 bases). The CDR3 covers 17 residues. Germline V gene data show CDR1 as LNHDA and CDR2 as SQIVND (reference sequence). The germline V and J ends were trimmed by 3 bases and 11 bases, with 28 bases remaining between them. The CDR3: CASSIRAAPGTPSGQYF. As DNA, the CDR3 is TGTGCCAGTAGTATTCGGGCTGCCCCCGGGACTCCATCCGGGCAGTACTTC.